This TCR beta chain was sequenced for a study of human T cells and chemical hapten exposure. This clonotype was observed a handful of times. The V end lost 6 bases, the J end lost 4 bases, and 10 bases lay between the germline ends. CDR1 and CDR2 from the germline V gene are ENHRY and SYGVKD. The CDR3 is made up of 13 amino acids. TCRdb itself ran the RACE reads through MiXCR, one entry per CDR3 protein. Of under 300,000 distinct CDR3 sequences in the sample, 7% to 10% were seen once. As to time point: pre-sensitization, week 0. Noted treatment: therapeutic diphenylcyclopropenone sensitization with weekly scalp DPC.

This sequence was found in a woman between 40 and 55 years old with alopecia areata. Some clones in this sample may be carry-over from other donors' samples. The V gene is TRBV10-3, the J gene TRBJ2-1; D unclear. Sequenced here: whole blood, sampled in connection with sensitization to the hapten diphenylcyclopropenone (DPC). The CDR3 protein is CAISRADYNEQFF. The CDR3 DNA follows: TGTGCCATCAGCCGGGCCGATTACAATGAGCAGTTCTTC.